The 5 T cell receptor beta chains in this list originate from one sample, sequenced in a study of shared clonotypes between healthy human individuals. Produced via immunoSEQ multiplex PCR; TCRdb's table is partial and in-frame only. This sample has 450,000 to 500,000 clones, with over 75% found just once. Input material: PBMCs. These receptor sequences come from a middle-aged woman in good health. Some clones in this sample may be carry-over from other donors' samples.

V usage is TRBV18 and J usage is TRBJ1-1; D is perhaps TRBD1 (6 bases). This CDR3 is 13 amino acids long. Trimming left V 3 bases short and J 6 bases short, with 11 bases between. The V gene's germline CDR1 is KGHSH and CDR2 LQKENI. The CDR3 sequence: CASSPTQGSEAFF. In nucleotides, the CDR3 is TGTGCCAGCTCACCTACACAGGGATCTGAAGCTTTCTTT. Filled out from reference TRBV18 and TRBJ1-1, the complete variable domain reads NAGVMQNPRHLVRRRGQEARLRCSPMKGHSHVYWYRQLPEEGLKFMVYLQKENIIDESGMPKERFSAEFPKEGPSILRIQQVVRGDSAAYFCASSPTQGSEAFFGQGTRLTVV.

This sequence joins TRBV7-3 and TRBJ2-3, with TRBD1 matching 7 bases. The CDR3 loop spans 17 amino acids. J lost 4 bases, V lost 1 base, and 11 bases had no gene match. In germline, CDR1 is SGHTA, CDR2 FQGTGA. In nucleotides, the CDR3 is TGTGCCAGCAGCTTAAGGGGAACGGGGCAGGGGGCAGATACGCAGTATTTT. Translation: CASSLRGTGQGADTQYF.

This clone has a handful of counts. A single base separates this from a much larger clone, so it may be a read error. The V gene is TRBV6-5, the J gene TRBJ2-7; D is possibly TRBD1 (5 bases). The CDR3 extends over 13 amino acids. Germline-derived CDR1 and CDR2 are MNHEY and SVGAGI. The CDR3 reads CAGSYRSKLEQYF. The CDR3 nucleotides are TGTGCCGGCAGTTACAGGTCGAAGCTCGAGCAGTACTTC.

This chain connects TRBV4-3 to TRBJ2-3, with 10 bases identical to TRBD1. Germline CDR1 reads LGHNA; CDR2 reads YSLEER. The CDR3 is 15 residues long. Trimming removed 3 bases from V and 2 bases from J; junction bases left unmatched: 2. The CDR3 DNA reads as TGCGCCAGCAGCCAGGGGACAGGGGTCACAGATACGCAGTATTTT. Protein product: CASSQGTGVTDTQYF.

This rearrangement joins TRBV29-1 to TRBJ1-1; D is undetermined. CDR3 length equals 14 residues. The V end was cut by 4 bases, the J end by 1 base, with 13 bases between. Germline V gene sequence: CDR1 SQVTM, CDR2 ANQGSEA. The CDR3 here is CSVAFWASNTEAFF. DNA for the CDR3: TGCAGCGTTGCCTTCTGGGCGTCGAACACTGAAGCTTTCTTT.